Sequencing of this T cell receptor (beta chain) was carried out in a study of cytomegalovirus exposure and HLA in healthy donors. The study, taken as a whole, reports: Later analysis identified several of the most significant clusters that appeared linked to common viral pathogens. It was in a later analysis that TCR association rates were seen to vary by HLA locus, highest for DRB1 and lowest for HLA-C.

Amplification used 60 Vbeta primers and 13 Jbeta primers. Libraries were prepared by immunoSEQ multiplex PCR; TCRdb keeps only in-frame clonotypes and omits some of them. The profile shows 150,000 to 200,000 clones, roughly four fifths of them singletons. To note about this clone: Its antigen is still unknown.

This CDR3 spans 15 amino acids. Between the trimmed V and J ends, which lost 11 bases and 0 bases, there was a span of 14 bases. Per the germline V gene, CDR1 is LNHDA and CDR2 is SQIVND (reference sequence). This chain joins TRBV19 and TRBJ2-6; D is perhaps TRBD1 (7 bases). Sample: PBMCs. The TCR comes from a woman aged 40 to 49 in good health and CMV-seronegative. CDR3 sequence: CAGGTVDSGANVLTF. The CDR3 DNA is TGTGCCGGGGGGACAGTCGACTCTGGGGCCAACGTCCTGACTTTC.